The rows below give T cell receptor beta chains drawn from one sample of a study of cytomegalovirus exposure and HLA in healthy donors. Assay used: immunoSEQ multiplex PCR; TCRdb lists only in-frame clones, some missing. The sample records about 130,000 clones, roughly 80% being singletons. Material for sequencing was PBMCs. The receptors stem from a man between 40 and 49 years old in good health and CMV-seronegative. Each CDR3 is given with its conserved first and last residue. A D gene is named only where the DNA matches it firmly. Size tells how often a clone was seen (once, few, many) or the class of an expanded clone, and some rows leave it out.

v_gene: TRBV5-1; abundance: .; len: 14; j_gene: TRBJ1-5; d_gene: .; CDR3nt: TGCGCCAGCAGCTTGGGCGGTTGGTCACAGCCCCAGCATTTT; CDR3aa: CASSLGGWSQPQHF
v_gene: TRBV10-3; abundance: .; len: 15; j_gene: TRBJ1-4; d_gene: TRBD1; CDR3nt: TGTGCCATCTCCAGGGCGGGACAGGGAGGCGAAAAACTGTTTTTT; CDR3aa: CAISRAGQGGEKLFF
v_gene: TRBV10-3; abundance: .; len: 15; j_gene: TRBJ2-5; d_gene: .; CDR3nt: TGTGCCATCAGTGAGACGTTCACAGGGAAAGAGACCCAGTACTTC; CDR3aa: CAISETFTGKETQYF
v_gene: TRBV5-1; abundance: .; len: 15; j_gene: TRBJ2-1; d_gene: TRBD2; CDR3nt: TGCGCCAGCAGCTTAGGGACTAGCGGCAACAATGAGCAGTTCTTC; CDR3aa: CASSLGTSGNNEQFF
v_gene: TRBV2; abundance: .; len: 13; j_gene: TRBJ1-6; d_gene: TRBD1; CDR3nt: TGTGCCACCAGGGGGGGGGTAGGTTCACCCCTCCACTTT; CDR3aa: CATRGGVGSPLHF
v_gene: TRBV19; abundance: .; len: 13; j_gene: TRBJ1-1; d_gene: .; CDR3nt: TGTGCCAGTAGTATCTCGTTGAACACTGAAGCTTTCTTT; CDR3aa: CASSISLNTEAFF
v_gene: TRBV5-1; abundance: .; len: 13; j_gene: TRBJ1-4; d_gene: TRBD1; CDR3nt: TGCGCCAGCAGGACAGGGGGAGGAGAAAAACTGTTTTTT; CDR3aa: CASRTGGGEKLFF
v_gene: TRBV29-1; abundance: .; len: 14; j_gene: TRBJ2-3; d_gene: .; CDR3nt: TGCAGCGTTGAAGATAGGGGGTCGGGAGATACGCAGTATTTT; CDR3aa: CSVEDRGSGDTQYF
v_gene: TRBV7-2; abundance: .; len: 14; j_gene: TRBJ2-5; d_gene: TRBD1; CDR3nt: TGTGCCAGCAGCCCGGGACAGGCGCAGGAGACCCAGTACTTC; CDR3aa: CASSPGQAQETQYF
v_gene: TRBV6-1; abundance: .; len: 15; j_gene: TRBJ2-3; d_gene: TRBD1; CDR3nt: TGTGCCAGCAGTAATGGACAGGGTAGCACAGATACGCAGTATTTT; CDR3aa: CASSNGQGSTDTQYF
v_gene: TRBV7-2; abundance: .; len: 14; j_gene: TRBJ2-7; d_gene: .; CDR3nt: TGTGCCAGCAGCTTAGGAGGGGGATCCTACGAGCAGTACTTC; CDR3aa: CASSLGGGSYEQYF
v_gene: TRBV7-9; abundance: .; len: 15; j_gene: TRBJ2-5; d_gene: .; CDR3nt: TGTGCCAGCAGCTCCCAGGATTCATTCCAAGAGACCCAGTACTTC; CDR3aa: CASSSQDSFQETQYF
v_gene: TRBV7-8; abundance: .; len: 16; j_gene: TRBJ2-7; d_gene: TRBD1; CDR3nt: TGTGCCAGCAGCCTAGTGGTAGGGCAGGGGGCCTACGAGCAGTACTTC; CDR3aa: CASSLVVGQGAYEQYF
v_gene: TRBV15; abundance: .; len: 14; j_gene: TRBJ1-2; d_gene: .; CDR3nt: TGTGCCACCAGCAGAGATCGGAGGGCTTATGGCTACACCTTC; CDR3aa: CATSRDRRAYGYTF
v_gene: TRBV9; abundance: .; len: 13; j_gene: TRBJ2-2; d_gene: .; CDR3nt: TGTGCCAGCAGCGTCTGGGCGACCGGGGAGCTGTTTTTT; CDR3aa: CASSVWATGELFF
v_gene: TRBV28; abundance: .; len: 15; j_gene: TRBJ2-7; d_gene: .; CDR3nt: TGTGCCAGCAGTTTATCCGGGGGACCCTCCTACGAGCAGTACTTC; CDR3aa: CASSLSGGPSYEQYF
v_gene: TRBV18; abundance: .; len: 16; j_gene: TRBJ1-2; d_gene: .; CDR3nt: TGTGCCAGCTCACCCCCCGGCGGAGTCGCTAACTATGGCTACACCTTC; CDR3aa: CASSPPGGVANYGYTF
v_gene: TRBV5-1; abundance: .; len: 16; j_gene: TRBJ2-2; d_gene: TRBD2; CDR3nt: TGCGCCAGCAGCCTGCCTTTGGCGGGAGGGACCGGGGAGCTGTTTTTT; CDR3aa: CASSLPLAGGTGELFF
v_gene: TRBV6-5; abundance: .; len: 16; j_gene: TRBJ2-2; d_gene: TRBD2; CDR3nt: TGTGCCAGCAGTTACGGGGAGGGAGGTGGGACCGGGGAGCTGTTTTTT; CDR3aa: CASSYGEGGGTGELFF
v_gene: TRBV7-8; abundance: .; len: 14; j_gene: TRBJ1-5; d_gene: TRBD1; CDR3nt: TGTGCCAGCAGCGTGCGACAGGGTGGCCAGCCCCAGCATTTT; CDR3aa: CASSVRQGGQPQHF
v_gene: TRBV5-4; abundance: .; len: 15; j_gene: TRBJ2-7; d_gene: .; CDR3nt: TGTGCCAGCAGCTTGATGGTTAGCGGAGTCGCCGAGCAGTACTTC; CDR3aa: CASSLMVSGVAEQYF
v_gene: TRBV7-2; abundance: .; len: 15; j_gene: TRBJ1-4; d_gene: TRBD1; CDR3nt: TGTGCCAGCAGCTTAGGTGGCAGGGGGCTCGAAAAACTGTTTTTT; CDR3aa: CASSLGGRGLEKLFF
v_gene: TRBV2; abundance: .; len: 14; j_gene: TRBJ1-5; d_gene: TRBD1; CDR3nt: TGTGCCAGCAGTCCGGGACAGGGCGGTCAGCCCCAGCATTTT; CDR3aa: CASSPGQGGQPQHF
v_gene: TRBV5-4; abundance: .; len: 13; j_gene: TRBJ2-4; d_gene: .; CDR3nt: TGTGCCAGCAGCCCGCCGACTCGGGACATTCAGTACTTC; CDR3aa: CASSPPTRDIQYF
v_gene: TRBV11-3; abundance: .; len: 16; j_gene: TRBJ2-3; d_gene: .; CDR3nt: TGTGCCAGCAGCGACGGTAGCCGGGGTACCACAGATACGCAGTATTTT; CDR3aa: CASSDGSRGTTDTQYF
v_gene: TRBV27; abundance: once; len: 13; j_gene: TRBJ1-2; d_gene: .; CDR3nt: TGTGCCAGCAGCCTTAGGGGTCAGAATGGCTACACCTTC; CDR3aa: CASSLRGQNGYTF
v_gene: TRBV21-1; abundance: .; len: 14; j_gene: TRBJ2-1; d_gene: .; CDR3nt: TGTGCCAGCAGCAAAGCCAGGGTAGGCAATGAGCAGTTCTTC; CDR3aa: CASSKARVGNEQFF
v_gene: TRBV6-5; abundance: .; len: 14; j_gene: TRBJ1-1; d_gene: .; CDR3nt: TGTGCCAGCAGTTACTCCGGGGGTGGGACTGAAGCTTTCTTT; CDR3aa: CASSYSGGGTEAFF
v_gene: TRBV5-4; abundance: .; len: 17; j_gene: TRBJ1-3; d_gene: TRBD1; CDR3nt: TGTGCCAGCAGCTTCAGAACCGGGACAGGCCATGGAGACACCATATATTTT; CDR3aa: CASSFRTGTGHGDTIYF
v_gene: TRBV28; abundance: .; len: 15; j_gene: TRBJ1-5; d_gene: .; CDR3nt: TGTGCCAGCAGTTCAACCACAGGGATGAATCAGCCCCAGCATTTT; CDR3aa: CASSSTTGMNQPQHF
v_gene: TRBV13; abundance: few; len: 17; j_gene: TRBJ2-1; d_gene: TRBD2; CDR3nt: TGTGCCAGCAGCTTAAGGTCTAGCGGGGGGGTATACAATGAGCAGTTCTTC; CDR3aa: CASSLRSSGGVYNEQFF
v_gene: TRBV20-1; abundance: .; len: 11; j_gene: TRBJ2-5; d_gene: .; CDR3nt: TGCAGTGCTAGCCCGGGAGAGACCCAGTACTTC; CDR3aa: CSASPGETQYF
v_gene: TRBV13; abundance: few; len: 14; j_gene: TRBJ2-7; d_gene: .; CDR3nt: TGTGCCAGCAGCTTAGTAGCTAGGGGGTACGAGCAGTACTTC; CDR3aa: CASSLVARGYEQYF
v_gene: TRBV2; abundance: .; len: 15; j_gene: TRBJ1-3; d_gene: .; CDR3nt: TGTGCCAGCAGTGGTGAACAGGGAGTCGGAAACACCATATATTTT; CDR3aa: CASSGEQGVGNTIYF
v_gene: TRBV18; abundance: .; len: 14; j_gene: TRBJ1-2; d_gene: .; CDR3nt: TGTGCCAGCTCCGACCGTCGGGACAAGGAGGTCCACACCTTC; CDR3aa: CASSDRRDKEVHTF
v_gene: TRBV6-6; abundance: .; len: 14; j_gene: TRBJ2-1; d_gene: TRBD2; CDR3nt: TGTGCCAGCAGTACCGGGACTAGCGGAGCCAGCCTGTTCTTC; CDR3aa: CASSTGTSGASLFF
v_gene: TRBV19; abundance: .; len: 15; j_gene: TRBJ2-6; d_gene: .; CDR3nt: TGTGCCAGTAGTATAAGAGGCACTGGGGCCAACGTCCTGACTTTC; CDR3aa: CASSIRGTGANVLTF
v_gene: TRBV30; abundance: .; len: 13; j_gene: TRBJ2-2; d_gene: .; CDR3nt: TGTGCCTGGAGTGTACGGAGCACCGGGGAGCTGTTTTTT; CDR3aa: CAWSVRSTGELFF
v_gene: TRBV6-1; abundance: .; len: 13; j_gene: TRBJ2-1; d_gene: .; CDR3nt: TGTGCCACTTACAGAGGGCCCTACAATGAGCAGTTCTTC; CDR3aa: CATYRGPYNEQFF
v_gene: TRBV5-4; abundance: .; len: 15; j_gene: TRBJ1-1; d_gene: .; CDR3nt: TGTGCCAGCAGCTCAAAAACAGGCCCGAGCACTGAAGCTTTCTTT; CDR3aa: CASSSKTGPSTEAFF
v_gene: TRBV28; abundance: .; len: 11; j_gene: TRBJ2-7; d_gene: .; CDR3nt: TGTGCCAGCTACCGGGACTACGAGCAGTACTTC; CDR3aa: CASYRDYEQYF
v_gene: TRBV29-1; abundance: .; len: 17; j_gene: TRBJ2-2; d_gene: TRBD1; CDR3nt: TGCAGCGGTGGGGACAGGGGGAACCCAGCACCGGCCGGGGAGCTGTTTTTT; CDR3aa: CSGGDRGNPAPAGELFF
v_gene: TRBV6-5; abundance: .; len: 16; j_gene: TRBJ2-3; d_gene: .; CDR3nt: TGTGCCAGCAGTTACTCATCTAGCCCTAGCATAGATACGCAGTATTTT; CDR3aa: CASSYSSSPSIDTQYF
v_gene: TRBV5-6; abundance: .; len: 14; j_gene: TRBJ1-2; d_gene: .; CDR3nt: TGTGCCAGCAGCGGAGGGAAACGGGCGTTTGGCTACACCTTC; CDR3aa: CASSGGKRAFGYTF
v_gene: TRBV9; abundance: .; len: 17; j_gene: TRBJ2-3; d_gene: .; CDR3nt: TGTGCCAGCAGCGTAGAAGGAGGGTCTTCTAGCACAGATACGCAGTATTTT; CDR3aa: CASSVEGGSSSTDTQYF
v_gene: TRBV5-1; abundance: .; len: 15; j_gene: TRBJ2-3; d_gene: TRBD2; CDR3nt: TGCGCCAGCAGCCATTCAGCGGGAGGGACAGATACGCAGTATTTT; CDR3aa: CASSHSAGGTDTQYF
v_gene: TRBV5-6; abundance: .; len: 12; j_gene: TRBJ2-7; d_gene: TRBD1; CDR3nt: TGTGCCAGCAGGGGACAGGGAGACGAGCAGTACTTC; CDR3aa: CASRGQGDEQYF
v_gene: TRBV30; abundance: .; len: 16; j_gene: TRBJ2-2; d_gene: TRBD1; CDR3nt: TGTGCCTGGAGTGCCGACAGGGGGACGAACACCGGGGAGCTGTTTTTT; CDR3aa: CAWSADRGTNTGELFF
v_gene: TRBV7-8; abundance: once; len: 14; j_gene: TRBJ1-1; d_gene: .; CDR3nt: TGTGCCACCCGAACCGGGGGGGGCAACACTGAAGCTTTCTTT; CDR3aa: CATRTGGGNTEAFF
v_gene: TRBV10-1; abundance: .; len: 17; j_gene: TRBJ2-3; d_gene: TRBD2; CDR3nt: TGCGCCAGCAGTGAGGGAACGACTAGCGAGCGCACAGATACGCAGTATTTT; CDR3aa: CASSEGTTSERTDTQYF
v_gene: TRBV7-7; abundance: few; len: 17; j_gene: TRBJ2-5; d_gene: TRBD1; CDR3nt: TGTGCCAGCAGCTTACCGCCCCGACAGGGGGCAGGAGAGACCCAGTACTTC; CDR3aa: CASSLPPRQGAGETQYF
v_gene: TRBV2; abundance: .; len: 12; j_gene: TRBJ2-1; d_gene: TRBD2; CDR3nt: TGTGCCGGGGGGACGGGGGGGAGTGAGCAGTTCTTC; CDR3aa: CAGGTGGSEQFF
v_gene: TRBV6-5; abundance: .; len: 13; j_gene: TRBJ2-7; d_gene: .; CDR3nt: TGTGCCAGCAGCCCCTCCGGGGGATACGAGCAGTACTTC; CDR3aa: CASSPSGGYEQYF
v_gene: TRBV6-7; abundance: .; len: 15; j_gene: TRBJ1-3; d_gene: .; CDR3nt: TGTGCCAGGTACCCACCAGCTCAGGGAGGAAACACCATATATTTT; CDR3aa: CARYPPAQGGNTIYF
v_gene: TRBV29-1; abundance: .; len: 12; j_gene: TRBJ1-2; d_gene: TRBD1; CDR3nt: TGCAGCGTGGTAGACAGGGGGGATGGCTACACCTTC; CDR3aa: CSVVDRGDGYTF